One and the same sample provided the 2 T cell receptor beta chains below, sequenced in a study of PD-L1 blockade in urothelial cancer. Time point meaning: pretreatment peripheral blood. The protocol was immunoSEQ multiplex PCR, while the TCRdb copy is restricted to in-frame clones and leaves out a portion. The repertoire consists of tens of thousands of clones, with 75% to 85% occurring once and the leading ten covering around 6%. Sequences were derived from PBMCs, sampled around atezolizumab (anti-PD-L1) treatment. The source of these receptors is a man aged 70-80 years with urothelial cancer.

The chain combines TRBV13 with TRBJ2-1; 8 bases align to TRBD1. CDR1 is PRHDT and CDR2 is FYEKMQ in the germline V gene (reference sequence). CDR3 length: 16 residues. J was trimmed by 0 bases and V by 5 bases; bases with no gene match: 6. The CDR3 region is CASSPQGASSYNEQFF. The DNA for the CDR3 is TGTGCCAGCAGCCCTCAGGGGGCAAGCTCCTACAATGAGCAGTTCTTC.

This sequence joins TRBV19 and TRBJ1-2; no firm D call. V lost 3 bases and J 0 bases, leaving 8 bases between the germline ends. The CDR3 has 14 residues. Germline-derived CDR1 and CDR2 are LNHDA and SQIVND (reference sequence). The CDR3 here is CASSMAAANYGYTF. The CDR3 bases are TGTGCCAGTAGTATGGCGGCAGCTAACTATGGCTACACCTTC.